This T cell receptor beta chain was retrieved from a study of blood T cells in healthy people across ages. Then a second PCR, running about 7 to 11 cycles, was carried out with a sample-barcoded 5' primer and a J-beta primer mix. Every molecule of cDNA carried a tag from a template-switch adaptor with 12 random nucleotides. At least 2.5 million CDR3-containing paired-end reads were obtained per sample. TCRdb re-called the 5' RACE reads with MiXCR, one entry per CDR3 protein. The sample lists about 1,600,000 distinct CDR3 sequences, around 42% occurring once. The CDR3 length is 11 residues. Trimming removed 0 bases at V and 13 bases at J, with 6 bases between. Germline CDR1 reads SEHNR; CDR2 reads FQNEAQ (reference sequence).

What was sequenced was blood. This sequence originates from a woman between 18 and 29 years old in good health. This rearrangement joins TRBV7-9 to TRBJ1-4; D not certain. The CDR3 here is CASSLATRLFF. For the CDR3, the DNA is TGTGCCAGCAGCTTAGCGACGAGACTGTTTTTT.